This T cell receptor (beta chain) was recorded in a study of T cells after posttransplantation cyclophosphamide. Measured with immunoSEQ multiplex PCR; TCRdb has only the in-frame clones, and not every one. The sample records more than 4,000 clones, around 79% being singletons. Findings of the study overall: Donor CD8+ memory clones often dominated recipient blood repertoires at later times. After PTCy, TRB diversity resembled that of CNI/methotrexate controls. Blood and skin or GI T cell repertoires showed limited TRB overlap.

Treatment was busulfan-fludarabine conditioning, a marrow graft, and cyclophosphamide on days +3 and +4. Remarks on this clone: Its antigen is still unknown.

The clonotype was recovered from a male patient between 50 and 60 years old who received an allogeneic stem cell transplant from an unrelated donor, was CMV-positive, and had acute GVHD only. Some T cells may be graft donor cells. Here the sequenced sample was PBMCs, taken approximately 30 days after a stem cell transplant with posttransplant cyclophosphamide.

The CDR3 here is CASSLSGGTSGELFF. DNA for the CDR3: TGTGCCAGCAGTTTAAGCGGGGGGACGTCCGGGGAGCTGTTTTTT. The chain recombines TRBV28 with TRBJ2-2; 9 bases align to TRBD2. The germline CDR1 and CDR2 sequences are MDHEN and SYDVKM. Germline trimming cut 2 bases from V and 6 bases from J; bases unmatched to any gene: 4. The CDR3 sequence is 15 residues long.